The 24 T cell receptor beta chains presented below share a single source sample, sequenced in a study of T cells in Graves' hyperthyroidism and ophthalmopathy. Amplified regions were TCR beta CDR3 sequences from RNA transcripts. When the TCR CDR3 underwent first-round RT-PCR, the HTBI primer set was used. One entry per CDR3 protein, called by TCRdb with MiXCR from the multiplex PCR reads. The table lists about 560,000 distinct CDR3 sequences, 14% of them singletons. The sequencing sample was made of blood. The source of these receptors is a woman aged 40 to 50 with Graves' hyperthyroidism.

This clonotype was counted many times. The CDR3 sequence: CASRNRGLDTEAFF. For the CDR3, the DNA is TGTGCCAGCAGAAACAGGGGATTAGACACTGAAGCTTTCTTT. This chain uses TRBV28 with TRBJ1-1, with 7 nucleotides matching TRBD1. The V and J ends lost 6 bases and 3 bases, in that order; junction bases with no gene match: 7. This CDR3 has 14 amino acids. CDR1 and CDR2 (germline): MDHEN, SYDVKM.

This clonotype showed up many times. The rearrangement links TRBV18 to TRBJ2-1; 11 nucleotides match TRBD2. V dropped 3 bases and J dropped 3; count of bases not matched to a gene: 7. The CDR3 consists of 17 residues. Germline V gene data show CDR1 as KGHSH and CDR2 as LQKENI. CDR3 sequence: CASSPPPSGRFYNEQFF. The CDR3 DNA reads as TGTGCCAGCTCACCCCCACCTAGCGGGAGGTTCTACAATGAGCAGTTCTTC.

The gene calls are TRBV19 and TRBJ1-5; no clear D. CDR1 is LNHDA, CDR2 SQIVND, per germline (reference sequence). The ends were cut back, 3 bases at V and 4 bases at J, with 7 bases in the middle. The CDR3 extends over 13 amino acids. Here the CDR3 reads CASSITRNQPQHF. The CDR3 bases are TGTGCCAGTAGTATTACCCGAAATCAGCCCCAGCATTTT.

In this sample, this clonotype turned up many times. The V gene is TRBV12-3 or TRBV12-4, the J gene TRBJ2-1, with TRBD1 matching 7 bases. The CDR3 totals 13 residues. V dropped 8 bases and J dropped 4; count of bases not matched to a gene: 5. The CDR3, as DNA: TGTGCCAGCGCCCGGGACAGATACAATGAGCAGTTCTTC. Protein sequence: CASARDRYNEQFF.

In the case of this clonotype: The junction does not match germline at one end; this may be a read error. The V call is TRBV4-2, the J call TRBJ2-2, with 9 nucleotides matching TRBD1. Germline-derived CDR1 and CDR2 are LGHNA and YNFKEQ. The CDR3 is 15 residues long. Written as DNA, the CDR3 is TGTGCCAGCGGCCAAGAAGGGACAGGGTACGGGGAGCTGTTTTTT. This codes for CASGQEGTGYGELFF.

There are many counts of this clonotype. V gene TRBV7-2 combines with J gene TRBJ2-7; a possible D gene is TRBD2 (5 bases). CDR3 size: 16 residues. Germline V gene lookup returns CDR1 SGHTA and CDR2 FQGNSA. Trimming stripped 5 bases from V and 3 bases from J, with 20 bases between. The CDR3 DNA reads TGTGCCAGCAGCCCAAGGATTTGGACTGAGCACTACGAGCAGTACTTC. This translates into CASSPRIWTEHYEQYF.

The CDR3 loop is CASSPGGRALNQPQHF. Written as DNA, the CDR3 is TGCGCCAGCAGCCCTGGAGGGAGGGCCCTCAATCAGCCCCAGCATTTT. The chain is built from TRBV5-1 and TRBJ1-5; no firm D call. The CDR3 has 16 amino acids. Germline loops: CDR1 SGHRS, CDR2 YFSETQ. V gave up 4 bases and J gave up 3 bases, with 17 bases separating them.

The V and J genes are TRBV20-1 and TRBJ1-5, with a weak D call TRBD1 (5 bases). Per germline, CDR1 DFQATT and CDR2 SNEGSKA (reference sequence). The CDR3 length is 16 residues. Trimming took 3 bases from V and 0 from J, leaving 15 bases between them. This CDR3 is CSASLEGRYSNQPQHF. CDR3 nucleotides: TGCAGTGCTAGTTTGGAGGGACGATATAGCAATCAGCCCCAGCATTTT.

This clonotype was observed many times. This chain links TRBV29-1 with TRBJ2-7; no reliable D call. V dropped 4 bases and J dropped 0 bases, with 4 bases sitting between them. Germline V lookup: CDR1 SQVTM, CDR2 ANQGSEA. The CDR3 has 11 residues. CDR3 DNA: TGCAGCGTTGGGAGCTCCTACGAGCAGTACTTC. This encodes CSVGSSYEQYF.

This clonotype is a singleton in its sample. A read error is possible here, since a much larger clone lies one base away. This sequence joins TRBV5-1 and TRBJ2-1; 14 nucleotides agree with TRBD2. Germline V CDR1 and CDR2: SGHRS, YFSETQ. There are 17 residues in the CDR3. Trimming cost V 3 bases and J 7 bases; bases outside gene matches: 9. The CDR3 DNA reads as TGCGCCAGCAGCTCGGGACTAGCGGGAGTAGGATTGAATGAGCAGTTCTTC. This gives the protein CASSSGLAGVGLNEQFF.

This clonotype appeared a few times. The V call is TRBV29-1, the J call TRBJ1-2; tentative D call: TRBD1 (5 bases). Germline V lookup: CDR1 SQVTM, CDR2 ANQGSEA. With 7 bases removed from V and 8 bases from J, the gap between germline ends came to 20 bases. This CDR3 has 13 residues. The CDR3 reads CSAFDGTPEGYTF. CDR3 coding DNA: TGCAGCGCCTTCGATGGGACTCCAGAAGGCTACACCTTC.

This chain connects TRBV28 to TRBJ1-3; possible D gene TRBD1, 5 bases. V lost 2 bases and J 6 bases, leaving 5 bases between the germline ends. The CDR3 extends over 12 amino acids. CDR1 and CDR2 (germline): MDHEN, SYDVKM. The CDR3 is CASSLGTNTIYF. The DNA for the CDR3 is TGTGCCAGCAGTTTAGGGACAAACACCATATATTTT.

Concerning this clonotype itself: This could be a read error, since a much larger clone is one nucleotide away. Lacking the conserved final phenylalanine or tryptophan, this CDR3 likely reflects a read error. The gene calls are TRBV3-1 and TRBJ2-7; 8 nucleotides line up with TRBD1. Germline V gene lookup returns CDR1 LGHDT and CDR2 YNNKEL (reference sequence). The CDR3 is made up of 14 amino acids. V shed 4 bases, J shed 2 bases, and the junction held 4 bases outside the gene matches. The CDR3 here is CASSPRTGPYEQYL. As DNA, the CDR3 is TGTGCCAGCAGCCCCCGGACAGGGCCCTACGAGCAGTACTTA.

The V call is TRBV28, the J call TRBJ1-5; D uncertain. V shed 7 bases and J shed 0 bases, with 10 bases lying between them. The CDR3 is made up of 14 amino acids. CDR1 and CDR2 (germline): MDHEN, SYDVKM. The CDR3 region has the DNA TGTGCCAGCAACCTCGGGGATAGCAATCAGCCCCAGCATTTT. Its protein is CASNLGDSNQPQHF.

This clonotype was seen ten or more times. The rearrangement links TRBV5-5 to TRBJ2-7; 7 bases fit TRBD2. Germline CDR1 and CDR2: SGHKS and YYEKEE (reference sequence). Trimming cost V 0 bases and J 4 bases; bases outside gene matches: 10. The CDR3 has 16 amino acids. CDR3 bases: TGTGCCAGCAGCTTGGCCTGGGAGGGGTTGTCTTACGAGCAGTACTTC. As protein: CASSLAWEGLSYEQYF.

This clonotype was detected ten times or more. The CDR3 DNA reads TGTGCCAGCAGCCCCGGCCCGGGACAGGGGGCAGATACGCAGTATTTT. It codes for CASSPGPGQGADTQYF. This rearrangement joins TRBV11-2 to TRBJ2-3, with 11 positions matching TRBD1. This CDR3 spans 16 amino acids. V dropped 5 bases and J dropped 4; count of bases not matched to a gene: 8. Per germline, CDR1 SGHAT and CDR2 FQNNGV.

The chain carries TRBV5-1 and TRBJ2-5; 9 bases fit TRBD2. Unmatched junction bases numbered 7, after V lost 4 bases and J lost 0 bases. The CDR3 extends over 16 amino acids. CDR1 and CDR2 (germline): SGHRS, YFSETQ. The DNA for the CDR3 is TGCGCCAGCAGCAAGAGACTAGCGGATTACCAAGAGACCCAGTACTTC. Its translation is CASSKRLADYQETQYF. Full variable domain (rest looked up from reference TRBV5-1 and TRBJ2-5): KAGVTQTPRYLIKTRGQQVTLSCSPISGHRSVSWYQQTPGQGLQFLFEYFSETQRNKGNFPGRFSGRQFSNSRSEMNVSTLELGDSALYLCASSKRLADYQETQYFGPGTRLLVL.

The sample holds many counts of this clonotype. The genes are TRBV7-2 and TRBJ2-5; the match to TRBD2 covers 14 bases. CDR3 length equals 14 residues. Germline V gene lookup returns CDR1 SGHTA and CDR2 FQGNSA. Unmatched junction bases numbered 1, after V lost 5 bases and J lost 5 bases. The CDR3 loop reads CASSGLAGGETQYF. CDR3 nucleotides: TGTGCCAGCAGCGGACTAGCGGGAGGCGAGACCCAGTACTTC.

This clonotype was recorded at least ten times. The rearrangement uses TRBV12-3 or TRBV12-4 and TRBJ2-5, with TRBD2 matching 10 bases. V was clipped by 0 bases and J by 0 bases; unmatched bases: 10. The CDR3 consists of 19 residues. CDR3 protein: CASSLAAVAGGPYQETQYF. CDR3 bases: TGTGCCAGCAGTTTAGCGGCAGTAGCGGGAGGCCCTTACCAAGAGACCCAGTACTTC.

V and J are TRBV4-2 and TRBJ2-5; D possibly corresponds to TRBD2 (6 bases). The CDR3 spans 12 residues. The germline V and J ends were trimmed by 0 bases and 9 bases, with 8 bases remaining between them. CDR1 is LGHNA and CDR2 is YNFKEQ in the germline V gene. The CDR3 coding sequence is TGTGCCAGCAGCCAAGATCGCGGGGCCCAGTACTTC. It encodes CASSQDRGAQYF.

The table lists this clonotype with many counts. The V call is TRBV11-2, the J call TRBJ1-1; the D is unclear. The CDR3 runs 12 residues. The germline V and J ends were trimmed by 7 bases and 2 bases, with 8 bases remaining between them. Germline-derived CDR1 and CDR2 are SGHAT and FQNNGV. Written as DNA, the CDR3 is TGTGCCAGCAAGGAGGATAACACTGAAGCTTTCTTT. This translates into CASKEDNTEAFF.

At least ten counts were recorded for this clonotype. This rearrangement joins TRBV18 to TRBJ2-3; D gene uncertain. The CDR3 contains 11 residues. Germline lookup yields CDR1 KGHSH and CDR2 LQKENI. V shed 5 bases and J shed 2 bases, with 2 bases lying between them. CDR3 in DNA: TGTGCCAGCTCAGCCACAGATACGCAGTATTTT. This encodes CASSATDTQYF.

In its sample, this clonotype was seen many times. V usage is TRBV12-3 or TRBV12-4 and J usage is TRBJ2-5, with D maybe TRBD2 (5 bases). The CDR3 contains 14 residues. V was shortened by 6 bases and J by 3 bases, with 14 bases between the two germline ends. CDR3 residues: CASSYPGREETQYF. The CDR3 coding sequence is TGTGCCAGCAGCTACCCGGGAAGAGAAGAGACCCAGTACTTC.

This clonotype has ten or more counts. The chain uses TRBV19 and TRBJ2-1; 15 nucleotides align to TRBD2. CDR1 is LNHDA and CDR2 is SQIVND in the germline V gene (reference sequence). The V and J ends lost 5 bases and 5 bases, in that order; junction bases with no gene match: 4. CDR3 size: 16 residues. CDR3 protein: CASSGLAGGDNNEQFF. DNA of the CDR3: TGTGCCAGTAGTGGACTAGCGGGAGGGGATAACAATGAGCAGTTCTTC.